The 22 T cell receptor beta chains below come from one sample, sequenced in a study of blood T cells in healthy people across ages. A second PCR, run for roughly 6 to 11 cycles, used a sample-barcoded 5' primer plus a J-beta primer mix. TCRdb ran MiXCR on the 5' RACE reads and lists one entry per CDR3 protein. The sample has around 1,600,000 distinct CDR3 sequences, under 55% seen once. Specimen: blood. These receptors were obtained from a woman aged 18-35 years in good health.

The V call is TRBV7-2, the J call TRBJ1-1; D ambiguous. Per germline, CDR1 SGHTA and CDR2 FQGNSA. V shed 1 base and J shed 6 bases, with 9 bases lying between them. The CDR3 is made up of 13 amino acids. The CDR3: CASSLVLDAEAFF. In DNA, the CDR3 is TGTGCCAGCAGCTTAGTTCTAGACGCTGAAGCTTTCTTT.

This clonotype was seen only a few times. The V and J genes are TRBV20-1 and TRBJ2-7; D unclear. In germline, CDR1 is DFQATT, CDR2 SNEGSKA (reference sequence). This CDR3 spans 18 amino acids. V dropped 0 bases and J dropped 5 bases, with 26 bases sitting between them. The CDR3 is CSARDLGPGLSYGHEQYF. The CDR3 bases are TGCAGTGCTAGAGATCTTGGCCCCGGGCTCTCCTACGGCCACGAGCAGTACTTC.

The rearrangement links TRBV20-1 to TRBJ1-1; D gene unclear. CDR1 and CDR2 (germline): DFQATT, SNEGSKA (reference sequence). Trimming stripped 5 bases from V and 3 bases from J, with 13 bases between. The CDR3 is made up of 13 amino acids. CDR3 sequence reads: CSAYDGGYTEAFF. DNA of the CDR3: TGCAGTGCTTACGATGGAGGGTACACTGAAGCTTTCTTT.

This chain uses TRBV5-6 with TRBJ1-1; D perhaps matches TRBD1 (6 bases). Germline V gene sequence: CDR1 SGHDT, CDR2 YYEEEE. The CDR3 has 15 residues. V lost 4 bases to trimming and J lost 5 bases, with 18 bases between them. CDR3 sequence: CASSGKQGRGTEAFF. The CDR3, as DNA: TGTGCCAGCAGCGGAAAACAGGGCCGGGGAACTGAAGCTTTCTTT.

The rearrangement links TRBV4-3 to TRBJ1-1; unclear D gene. Germline-derived CDR1 and CDR2 are LGHNA and YSLEER. The CDR3 is 15 residues long. V was clipped by 1 base and J by 1 base, with 10 bases between them. In nucleotides, the CDR3 is TGCGCCAGCAGCCAAGCATACGTCGAGAACACTGAAGCTTTCTTT. This translates into CASSQAYVENTEAFF.

Here the CDR3 reads CASRIGGPRDNEQFF. The CDR3 DNA reads as TGTGCCAGCAGGATAGGCGGGCCCCGCGACAATGAGCAGTTCTTC. The gene calls are TRBV6-5 and TRBJ2-1; the D gene is possibly TRBD2 (5 bases). Trimming stripped 6 bases from V and 5 bases from J, with 17 bases between. Per the germline V gene, CDR1 is MNHEY and CDR2 is SVGAGI. CDR3 length: 15 residues.

This clonotype was counted between two and nine times. The V gene is TRBV6-2 or TRBV6-3, the J gene TRBJ1-1, with no clear D. From germline, CDR1 is MNHEY and CDR2 SVGEGT. The CDR3 extends over 13 amino acids. Trimming left V 2 bases short and J 4 bases short, with 8 bases between. The CDR3: CASSYRTLTEAFF. DNA for the CDR3: TGTGCCAGCAGTTACAGGACCCTCACTGAAGCTTTCTTT.

This chain joins TRBV9 and TRBJ2-1; tentatively, D is TRBD1 (5 bases). Germline V gene data show CDR1 as SGDLS and CDR2 as YYNGEE. The V gene lost 0 bases and the J gene lost 1 base, with 11 bases spanning the gap. This CDR3 contains 16 residues. CDR3 loop: CASSVAGGQSYNEQFF. The CDR3 bases are TGTGCCAGCAGCGTAGCTGGCGGACAATCCTACAATGAGCAGTTCTTC.

The chain uses TRBV4-2 and TRBJ2-7, with TRBD1 identical over 8 bases. The CDR3 consists of 16 residues. Germline values: CDR1 LGHNA, CDR2 YNFKEQ. V gave up 0 bases and J gave up 3 bases; unmatched junction bases: 7. In DNA form, the CDR3 reads TGTGCCAGCAGCCAAGATGTAGGACAGGGTGTCTACGAGCAGTACTTC. It specifies CASSQDVGQGVYEQYF.

The chain has TRBV10-3 and TRBJ1-2, with D hard to call. The length of the CDR3 is 13 residues. V lost 8 bases, J lost 5 bases, and 15 bases lay in between. Germline CDR1 is ENHRY and CDR2 is SYGVKD. DNA of the CDR3: TGTGCCATCGCCCTGGGCCCCTTATATGGCTACACCTTC. This sequence encodes CAIALGPLYGYTF.

V is TRBV4-1 and J is TRBJ1-1; D uncertain. Trimming removed 5 bases at V and 0 bases at J, with 7 bases between. Germline V lookup: CDR1 MGHRA, CDR2 YSYEKL. The CDR3 runs 13 residues. The CDR3 region is CASSSRMNTEAFF. In DNA, the CDR3 is TGCGCCAGCAGCTCTCGAATGAACACTGAAGCTTTCTTT.

The sample holds a few counts of this clonotype. The rearrangement joins TRBV5-1 to TRBJ2-3; weak D call: TRBD2 (7 bases). V lost 7 bases to trimming and J lost 5 bases, with 14 bases between them. CDR1 and CDR2 from the germline V gene are SGHRS and YFSETQ. CDR3 size: 13 residues. The chain's CDR3 is CASRRGAGDTQYF. The DNA of the CDR3 is TGCGCCAGCCGCCGGGGGGCCGGAGATACGCAGTATTTT.

This clonotype occurred a few times. J is TRBJ2-1 and V is TRBV24-1, with 12 bases that match TRBD1. This CDR3 contains 16 residues. Germline lookup yields CDR1 KGHDR and CDR2 SFDVKD. J was trimmed by 5 bases and V by 6 bases; bases with no gene match: 7. CDR3 bases: TGTGCCACCAGTCTTGCCCGGGACAGGGGGCACAATGAGCAGTTCTTC. It codes for CATSLARDRGHNEQFF.

The chain uses TRBV29-1 and TRBJ2-3, with TRBD2 identical over 16 bases. Germline CDR1 and CDR2: SQVTM and ANQGSEA. The CDR3 spans 20 residues. The junction had 18 bases not matched to a gene; V was cut back by 6 bases and J by 3 bases. The CDR3 DNA reads as TGCAGCGTACTTCAGGGGACTAGCGGGAGGGCCGCCTGGGAGACAGATACGCAGTATTTT. Translating gives CSVLQGTSGRAAWETDTQYF.

This chain joins TRBV20-1 and TRBJ2-4; TRBD2 might be the D (6 bases). Germline lookup yields CDR1 DFQATT and CDR2 SNEGSKA (reference sequence). The V gene lost 1 base and the J gene lost 2 bases, with 9 bases spanning the gap. The CDR3 is 14 amino acids. CDR3 DNA: TGCAGTGCTAGAGCGGGGGTTTCCAAAAACATTCAGTACTTC. This gives the protein CSARAGVSKNIQYF.

This sequence joins TRBV5-1 and TRBJ2-1, with TRBD2 identical over 9 bases. The J segment lost 0 bases and the V segment lost 1 base, leaving 5 bases of the junction unmatched. CDR3 length: 17 residues. CDR1 SGHRS and CDR2 YFSETQ come from the germline V gene. CDR3 in amino acids: CASSLSSGNPSYNEQFF. In nucleotides, the CDR3 is TGCGCCAGCAGCTTGTCTAGCGGGAATCCCTCCTACAATGAGCAGTTCTTC.

The genes are TRBV6-1 and TRBJ2-3; 8 bases are a match to TRBD2. The J segment lost 6 bases and the V segment lost 7 bases, leaving 6 bases of the junction unmatched. Germline CDR1 is MNHNS and CDR2 is SASEGT. CDR3 length: 13 residues. The CDR3 DNA reads as TGTGCCAGCAAGAGCGGGAGAAGTGATACGCAGTATTTT. As protein: CASKSGRSDTQYF.

This clonotype was found many times. The rearrangement uses TRBV12-3 or TRBV12-4 and TRBJ2-6; 8 bases are a match to TRBD1. V lost 6 bases, J lost 2 bases, and 3 bases stayed unmatched. The CDR3 consists of 15 residues. The CDR3 sequence: CASSLTGAGANVLTF. CDR3 nucleotides: TGTGCCAGCAGCCTGACAGGGGCTGGGGCCAACGTCCTGACTTTC.

This clonotype has only a few counts. The chain uses TRBV9 and TRBJ2-1; tentatively, D is TRBD1 (5 bases). Germline V lookup: CDR1 SGDLS, CDR2 YYNGEE. V was cut by 5 bases and J by 2 bases, with 26 bases left in between. This CDR3 region has 19 residues. The CDR3 region has the DNA TGTGCCAGCAGGCCTCCTCAGGGTACTTCAGAATGGGCCTACAATGAGCAGTTCTTC. This sequence encodes CASRPPQGTSEWAYNEQFF.

There are a few counts of this clonotype. The rearrangement links TRBV29-1 to TRBJ1-5; D is possibly TRBD1 (5 bases). V lost 6 bases and J lost 1, with 7 bases in between. The CDR3 covers 12 residues. The germline gives CDR1 SQVTM, CDR2 ANQGSEA. CDR3 residues: CSVRQSNQPQHF. Written as DNA, the CDR3 is TGCAGCGTCAGACAGAGCAATCAGCCCCAGCATTTT.

This clonotype was counted only a few times. The chain links TRBV5-1 to TRBJ2-1; weak D call: TRBD2 (5 bases). This CDR3 spans 15 amino acids. Trimming took off 3 bases at V and 9 bases at J, with 19 bases between the two ends. Germline lookup yields CDR1 SGHRS and CDR2 YFSETQ. The CDR3 region has the DNA TGCGCCAGCAGCTCGTCGGCTACCCGGGAAAGTGAGCAGTTCTTC. The encoded protein is CASSSSATRESEQFF.

At least ten counts were recorded for this clonotype. The gene calls are TRBV29-1 and TRBJ2-7, with 8 bases identical to TRBD1. The germline V gene has CDR1 SQVTM and CDR2 ANQGSEA. The CDR3 has 14 residues. The trim removed 7 bases at V and 2 bases at J, leaving 10 bases unmatched. The CDR3 DNA sequence: TGCAGCGCCCTGAACCAACAGGGGGCCTACGAGCAGTACTTC. It specifies CSALNQQGAYEQYF.